This T cell receptor beta chain was sequenced in a study of T cells in tuberculosis. In the study overall: IGRA-negative adolescents, IGRA-positive adolescents with latent tuberculosis and adults with active tuberculosis formed this South African cohort.

This clone appeared once. The antigen is not known. Germline CDR1 is LGHNA and CDR2 is YNFKEQ. This CDR3 has 16 amino acids. Trimming pared 1 base from V and 5 bases from J, leaving 14 bases between. Study results and caveats: Shorter CDR3-alpha in active tuberculosis partly drove smaller distances. Smaller distances to GMM-specific TCRs suggested their expansion in active tuberculosis.

Repertoires were generated with immunoSEQ multiplex PCR, while TCRdb's copy carries only in-frame clones and drops some. The repertoire has under 40,000 clones, 93% of them found once; the top ten carry roughly 6.4%. Sequencing input: PBMCs. V is TRBV4-2 and J is TRBJ2-2; D may be TRBD2 (5 bases). The receptor was isolated from a donor aged 10-29 years with latent tuberculosis or without tuberculosis infection. The CDR3 is CASSQGAGGATGELFF. For the CDR3, the DNA is TGTGCCAGCAGCCAAGGGGCCGGAGGCGCTACCGGGGAGCTGTTTTTT.